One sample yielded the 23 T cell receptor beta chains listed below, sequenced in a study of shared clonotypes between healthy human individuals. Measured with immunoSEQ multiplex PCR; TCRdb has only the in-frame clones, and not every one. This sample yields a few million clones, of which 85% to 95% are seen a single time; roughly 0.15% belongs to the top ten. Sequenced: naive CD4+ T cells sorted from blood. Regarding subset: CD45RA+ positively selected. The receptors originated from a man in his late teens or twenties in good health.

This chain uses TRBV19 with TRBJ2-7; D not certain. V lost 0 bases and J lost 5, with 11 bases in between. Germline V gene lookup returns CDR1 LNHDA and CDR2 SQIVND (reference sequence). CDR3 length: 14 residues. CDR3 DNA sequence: TGTGCCAGTAGTATAGATTTTAGGGCCAACGAGCAGTACTTC. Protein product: CASSIDFRANEQYF.

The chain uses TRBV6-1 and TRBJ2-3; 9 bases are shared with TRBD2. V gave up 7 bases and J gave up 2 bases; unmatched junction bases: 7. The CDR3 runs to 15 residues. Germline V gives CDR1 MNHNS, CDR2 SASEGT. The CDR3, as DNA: TGTGCCAGCATCTACGTAGCGGGGGTCACAGATACGCAGTATTTT. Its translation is CASIYVAGVTDTQYF.

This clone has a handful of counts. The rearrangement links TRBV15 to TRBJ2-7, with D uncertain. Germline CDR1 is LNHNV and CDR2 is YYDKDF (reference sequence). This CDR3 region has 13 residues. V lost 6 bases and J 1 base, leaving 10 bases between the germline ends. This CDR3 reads CATRALDSYEQYF. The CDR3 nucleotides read TGTGCCACCAGGGCGTTGGATTCCTACGAGCAGTACTTC.

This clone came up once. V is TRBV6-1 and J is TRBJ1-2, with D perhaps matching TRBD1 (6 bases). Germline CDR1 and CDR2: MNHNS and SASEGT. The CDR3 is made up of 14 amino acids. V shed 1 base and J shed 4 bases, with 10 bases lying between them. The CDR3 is CASSEDRVTYGYTF. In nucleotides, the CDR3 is TGTGCCAGCAGTGAAGACAGGGTTACCTATGGCTACACCTTC.

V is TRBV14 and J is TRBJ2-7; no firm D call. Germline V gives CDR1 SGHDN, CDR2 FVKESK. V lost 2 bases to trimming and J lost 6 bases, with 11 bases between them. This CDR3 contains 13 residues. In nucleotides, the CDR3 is TGTGCCAGCAGCCAACTCCACGGCTCCGAGCAGTACTTC. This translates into CASSQLHGSEQYF.

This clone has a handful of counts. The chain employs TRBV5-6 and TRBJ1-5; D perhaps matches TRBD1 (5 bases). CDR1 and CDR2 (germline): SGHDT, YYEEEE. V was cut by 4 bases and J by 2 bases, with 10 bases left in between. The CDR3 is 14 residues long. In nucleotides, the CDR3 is TGTGCCAGCAGCCTCGGGGCCGGCAATCAGCCCCAGCATTTT. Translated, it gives CASSLGAGNQPQHF.

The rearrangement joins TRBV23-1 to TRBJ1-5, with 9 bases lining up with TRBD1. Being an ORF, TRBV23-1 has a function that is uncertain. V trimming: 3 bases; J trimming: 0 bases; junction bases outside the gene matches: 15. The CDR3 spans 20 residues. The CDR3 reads CASSHLVRDREKSSNQPQHF. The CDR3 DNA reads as TGCGCCAGCAGTCACTTAGTCCGGGACAGGGAAAAAAGTAGCAATCAGCCCCAGCATTTT.

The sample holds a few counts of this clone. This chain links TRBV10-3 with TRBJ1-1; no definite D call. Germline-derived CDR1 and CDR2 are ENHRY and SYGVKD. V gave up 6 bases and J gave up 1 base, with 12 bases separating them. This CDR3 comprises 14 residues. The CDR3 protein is CAISDGLTNTEAFF. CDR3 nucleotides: TGTGCCATCAGCGACGGTTTAACGAACACTGAAGCTTTCTTT.

CDR3 in DNA: TGTGCCAGCAGCTTGTTCAGAAAGGATAATTCACCCCTCCACTTT. This translates into CASSLFRKDNSPLHF. The chain recombines TRBV5-8 with TRBJ1-6; unclear D gene. The germline V gene has CDR1 SGHTS and CDR2 YDEGEE. This CDR3 has 15 residues. Trimming stripped 1 base from V and 5 bases from J, with 10 bases between.

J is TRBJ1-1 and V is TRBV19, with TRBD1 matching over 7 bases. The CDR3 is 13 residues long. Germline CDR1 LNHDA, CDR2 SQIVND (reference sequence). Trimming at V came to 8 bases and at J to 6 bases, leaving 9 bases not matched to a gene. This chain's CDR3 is CASEHRDSSEAFF. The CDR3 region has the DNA TGTGCCAGTGAGCACCGGGACAGCTCTGAAGCTTTCTTT.

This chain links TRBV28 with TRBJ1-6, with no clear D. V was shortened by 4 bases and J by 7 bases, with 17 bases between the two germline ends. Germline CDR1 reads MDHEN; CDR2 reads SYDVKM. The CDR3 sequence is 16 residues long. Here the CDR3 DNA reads TGTGCCAGCAGTTCGATCGGACCGGACGGAAATTCACCCCTCCACTTT. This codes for CASSSIGPDGNSPLHF.

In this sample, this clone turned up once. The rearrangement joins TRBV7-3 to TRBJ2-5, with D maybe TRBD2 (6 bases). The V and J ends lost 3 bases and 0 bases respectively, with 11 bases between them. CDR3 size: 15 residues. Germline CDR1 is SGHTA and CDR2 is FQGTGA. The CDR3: CASSFSGTYQETQYF. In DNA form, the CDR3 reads TGTGCCAGCAGCTTTAGCGGAACGTACCAAGAGACCCAGTACTTC.

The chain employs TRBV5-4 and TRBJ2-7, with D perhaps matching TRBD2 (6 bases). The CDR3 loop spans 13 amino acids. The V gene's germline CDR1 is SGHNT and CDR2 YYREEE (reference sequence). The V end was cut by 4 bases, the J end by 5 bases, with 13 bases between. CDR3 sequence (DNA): TGTGCCAGCAGCCGTTGGTCGGGGGACGAGCAGTACTTC. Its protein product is CASSRWSGDEQYF. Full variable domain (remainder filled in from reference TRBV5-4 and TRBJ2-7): ETGVTQSPTHLIKTRGQQVTLRCSSQSGHNTVSWYQQALGQGPQFIFQYYREEENGRGNFPPRFSGLQFPNYSSELNVNALELDDSALYLCASSRWSGDEQYFGPGTRLTVT.

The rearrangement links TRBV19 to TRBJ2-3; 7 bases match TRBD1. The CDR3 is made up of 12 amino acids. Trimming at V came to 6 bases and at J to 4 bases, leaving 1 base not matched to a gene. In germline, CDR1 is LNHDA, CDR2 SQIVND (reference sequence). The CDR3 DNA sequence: TGTGCCAGTAGGGGACAGTCAGATACGCAGTATTTT. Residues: CASRGQSDTQYF.

The CDR3 reads CASSYISGEAGNTIYF. The CDR3 DNA follows: TGTGCCAGCAGTTATATTTCAGGGGAGGCGGGAAACACCATATATTTT. This chain uses TRBV6-6 with TRBJ1-3; the D gene is possibly TRBD1 (6 bases). Germline CDR1 reads MNHNY; CDR2 reads SVGAGI (reference sequence). This CDR3 has 16 amino acids. V dropped 3 bases and J dropped 4 bases, with 16 bases sitting between them.

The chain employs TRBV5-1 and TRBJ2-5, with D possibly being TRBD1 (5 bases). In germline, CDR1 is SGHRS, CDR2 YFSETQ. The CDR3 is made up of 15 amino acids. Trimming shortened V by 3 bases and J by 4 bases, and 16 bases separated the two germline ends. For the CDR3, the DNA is TGCGCCAGCAGCTCAGGAGACGGAAGGGGAGAGACCCAGTACTTC. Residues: CASSSGDGRGETQYF.

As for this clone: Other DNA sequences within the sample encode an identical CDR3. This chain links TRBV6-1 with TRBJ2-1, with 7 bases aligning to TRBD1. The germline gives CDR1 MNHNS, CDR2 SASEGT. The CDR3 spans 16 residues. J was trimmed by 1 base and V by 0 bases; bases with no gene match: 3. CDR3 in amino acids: CASSEALQGSYNEQFF. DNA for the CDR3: TGTGCCAGCAGTGAAGCGCTACAGGGGTCCTACAATGAGCAGTTCTTC.

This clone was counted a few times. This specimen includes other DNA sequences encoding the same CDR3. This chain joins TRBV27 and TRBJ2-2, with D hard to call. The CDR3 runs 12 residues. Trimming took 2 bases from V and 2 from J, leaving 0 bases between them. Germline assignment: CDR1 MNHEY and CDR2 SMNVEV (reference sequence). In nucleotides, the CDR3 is TGTGCCAGCAGTTTAAACACCGGGGAGCTGTTTTTT. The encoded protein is CASSLNTGELFF.

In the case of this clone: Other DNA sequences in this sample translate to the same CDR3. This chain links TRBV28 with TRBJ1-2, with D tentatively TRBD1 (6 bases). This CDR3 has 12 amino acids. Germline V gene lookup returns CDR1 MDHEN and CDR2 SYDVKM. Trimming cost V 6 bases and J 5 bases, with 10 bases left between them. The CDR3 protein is CASSPGQYGYTF. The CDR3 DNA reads TGTGCCAGCAGCCCTGGACAGTATGGCTACACCTTC.

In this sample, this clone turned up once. The CDR3 nucleotides read TGTGCCAGTAGTGGTGGGGGTCTCACAGATACGCAGTATTTT. This translates into CASSGGGLTDTQYF. V gene TRBV19 combines with J gene TRBJ2-3; D tentatively reads TRBD1 or TRBD2 (5 bases each). With 5 bases removed from V and 2 bases from J, the gap between germline ends came to 11 bases. Germline V CDR1 and CDR2: LNHDA, SQIVND (reference sequence). The CDR3 has 14 residues.

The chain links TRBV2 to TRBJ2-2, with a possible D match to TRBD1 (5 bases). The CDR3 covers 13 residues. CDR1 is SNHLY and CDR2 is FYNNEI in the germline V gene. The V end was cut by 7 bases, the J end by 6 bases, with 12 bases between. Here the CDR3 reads CASNRGGSGELFF. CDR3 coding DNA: TGTGCCAGCAATAGGGGTGGCTCCGGGGAGCTGTTTTTT. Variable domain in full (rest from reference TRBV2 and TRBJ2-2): EPEVTQTPSHQVTQMGQEVILRCVPISNHLYFYWYRQILGQKVEFLVSFYNNEISEKSEIFDDQFSVERPDGSNFTLKIRSTKLEDSAMYFCASNRGGSGELFFGEGSRLTVL.

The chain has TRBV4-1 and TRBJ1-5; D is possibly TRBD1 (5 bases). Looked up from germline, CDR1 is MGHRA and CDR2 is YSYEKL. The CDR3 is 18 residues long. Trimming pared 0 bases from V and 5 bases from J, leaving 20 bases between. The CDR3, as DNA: TGCGCCAGCAGCCAAGATCTGTATTTGGGGGGATTGGATCAGCCCCAGCATTTT. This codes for CASSQDLYLGGLDQPQHF.

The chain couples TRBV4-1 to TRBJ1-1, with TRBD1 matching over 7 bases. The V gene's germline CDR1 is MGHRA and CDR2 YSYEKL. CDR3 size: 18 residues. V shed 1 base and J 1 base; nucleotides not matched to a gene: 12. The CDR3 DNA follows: TGCGCCAGCAGCCAAGCTCACGACAGGGTAATAAAGAACACTGAAGCTTTCTTT. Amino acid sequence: CASSQAHDRVIKNTEAFF.